The 8 T cell receptor beta chains below were found in one sample sequenced in a study of cytomegalovirus exposure and HLA in healthy donors. Sequencing was performed with immunoSEQ multiplex PCR; in TCRdb, only in-frame clones are kept and a portion is missing. The data show some 240,000 clones, 75% to 90% seen once. Sequencing was performed on PBMCs. The origin of the receptors is a woman between 25 and 40 years old in good health and CMV-seropositive.

The chain links TRBV27 to TRBJ2-7; 7 bases fit TRBD1. V lost 0 bases to trimming and J lost 5 bases; unmatched junction nucleotides: 4. Per germline, CDR1 MNHEY and CDR2 SMNVEV (reference sequence). This CDR3 comprises 14 residues. CDR3 amino acids: CASSLSPGGNEQYF. The CDR3 DNA sequence: TGTGCCAGCAGTTTATCGCCAGGGGGAAACGAGCAGTACTTC.

The chain recombines TRBV6-6 with TRBJ1-5; 12 nucleotides align to TRBD1. With 2 bases clipped from V and 6 bases from J, the junction kept 5 bases outside the gene matches. In germline, CDR1 is MNHNY, CDR2 SVGAGI (reference sequence). The length of the CDR3 is 16 residues. CDR3 DNA sequence: TGTGCCAGCAGTTACGACGGGACAGGGGGCCGTCAGCCCCAGCATTTT. Protein sequence: CASSYDGTGGRQPQHF.

This chain connects TRBV11-3 to TRBJ2-1; 7 nucleotides line up with TRBD2. Per the germline V gene, CDR1 is SGHNT and CDR2 is YENEEA. CDR3 length: 12 amino acids. V dropped 3 bases and J dropped 14; count of bases not matched to a gene: 7. CDR3 nucleotide sequence: TGTGCCAGCAGCTTGGTCCGGGAGGCAAAGTTCTTC. Translating gives CASSLVREAKFF.

This chain joins TRBV30 and TRBJ2-1; D might be TRBD2 (7 bases). From germline, CDR1 is GTSNPN and CDR2 SVGIG (reference sequence). V lost 2 bases, J lost 8 bases, and 22 bases lay in between. The CDR3 consists of 16 residues. The CDR3 spells CAWSTRPGLRGDEQFF. The CDR3 DNA follows: TGTGCCTGGAGTACAAGACCGGGACTAAGGGGGGATGAGCAGTTCTTC.

The V and J genes are TRBV9 and TRBJ2-1, with 10 bases identical to TRBD2. Trimming at V came to 7 bases and at J to 0 bases, leaving 13 bases not matched to a gene. Looked up from germline, CDR1 is SGDLS and CDR2 is YYNGEE. The CDR3 covers 18 residues. The CDR3 protein is CASAGARTSGSSYNEQFF. The CDR3 DNA is TGTGCCAGCGCCGGGGCGAGGACTAGCGGATCCTCCTACAATGAGCAGTTCTTC.

The V and J genes are TRBV5-1 and TRBJ1-4, with TRBD1 matching 10 bases. CDR3 length: 14 residues. Germline lookup yields CDR1 SGHRS and CDR2 YFSETQ. V trimming: 4 bases; J trimming: 7 bases; junction bases outside the gene matches: 4. The CDR3 spells CASSPWTGGEKLFF. For the CDR3, the DNA is TGCGCCAGCAGCCCCTGGACAGGGGGTGAAAAACTGTTTTTT.

The V gene is TRBV28, the J gene TRBJ2-7, with a possible D match to TRBD1 (6 bases). Germline assignment: CDR1 MDHEN and CDR2 SYDVKM. Trimming removed 4 bases from V and 3 bases from J, with 13 bases in between. There are 14 residues in the CDR3. The CDR3 protein is CASSYRALYYEQYF. CDR3 DNA: TGTGCCAGCAGTTACAGGGCCCTATACTACGAGCAGTACTTC.

CDR3 sequence reads: CASNQEGGVHYGYTF. CDR3 DNA sequence: TGCGCCAGCAATCAAGAGGGGGGGGTCCACTATGGCTACACCTTC. The V and J genes are TRBV4-1 and TRBJ1-2; tentatively, D is TRBD1 (6 bases). Germline CDR1 reads MGHRA; CDR2 reads YSYEKL. The ends were cut back, 7 bases at V and 3 bases at J, with 18 bases in the middle. The CDR3 contains 15 residues.